The sequence of this T cell receptor (beta chain) was determined in a study of T cells in Graves' hyperthyroidism and ophthalmopathy. General observations from the study: Most thyroid-expanded clonotypes above 0.001 were also found in blood.

Template material for amplifying TCR beta CDR3 regions consisted of RNA transcripts. HTBI primers were used for first-round RT-PCR of the TCR CDR3. TCRdb processed the multiplex PCR reads anew with MiXCR; each CDR3 protein has one entry. The sample includes around 600,000 distinct CDR3 sequences, about 14% of them seen just once. Trimming at V came to 5 bases and at J to 7 bases, leaving 13 bases not matched to a gene. This CDR3 spans 16 amino acids. Germline CDR1 MDHEN, CDR2 SYDVKM. This clonotype was observed a few times. What it binds is unknown. This chain joins TRBV28 and TRBJ2-2, with 7 bases matching TRBD2. The origin of this receptor is a woman between 50 and 59 years old with Graves' ophthalmopathy. Sequencing used blood. This CDR3 is CASSPLAGVGSGELFF. The CDR3 DNA sequence: TGTGCCAGCAGTCCATTGGCGGGAGTGGGTAGCGGGGAGCTGTTTTTT. The whole variable domain, remainder taken from reference TRBV28 and TRBJ2-2, is DVKVTQSSRYLVKRTGEKVFLECVQDMDHENMFWYRQDPGLGLRLIYFSYDVKMKEKGDIPEGYSVSREKKERFSLILESASTNQTSMYLCASSPLAGVGSGELFFGEGSRLTVL.